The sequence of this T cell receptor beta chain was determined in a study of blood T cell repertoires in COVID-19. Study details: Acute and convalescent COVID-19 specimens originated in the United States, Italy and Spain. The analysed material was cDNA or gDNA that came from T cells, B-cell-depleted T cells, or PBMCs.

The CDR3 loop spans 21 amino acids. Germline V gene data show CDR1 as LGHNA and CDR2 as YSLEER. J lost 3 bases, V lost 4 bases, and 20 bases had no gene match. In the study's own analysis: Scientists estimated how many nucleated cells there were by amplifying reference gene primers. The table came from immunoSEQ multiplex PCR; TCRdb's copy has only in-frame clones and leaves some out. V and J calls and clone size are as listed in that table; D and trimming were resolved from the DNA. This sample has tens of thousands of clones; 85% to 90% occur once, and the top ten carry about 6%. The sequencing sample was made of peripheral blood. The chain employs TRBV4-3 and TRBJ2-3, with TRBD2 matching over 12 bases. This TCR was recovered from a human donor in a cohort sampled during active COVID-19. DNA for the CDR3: TGCGCCAGCAGCCCGGGACCGTTTACTAGCGGGGGGCGAACTTGGACAGATACGCAGTATTTT. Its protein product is CASSPGPFTSGGRTWTDTQYF.